The rows below give T cell receptor beta chains drawn from one sample of a study of shared clonotypes between healthy human individuals. This table comes from immunoSEQ multiplex PCR, and its TCRdb copy is limited to in-frame clones, with some not included. This table has around 1.6 million clones, roughly 98% appearing once. Material for sequencing was naive CD4+ T cells sorted from blood. The receptors were gathered from a man between 25 and 39 years old in good health. CDR3s include the opening cysteine and the closing phenylalanine or tryptophan. The order of the fields is D gene, CDR3 length, clone size, J gene, V gene, CDR3 DNA, CDR3 protein. A D gene is named only where the DNA matches it firmly. Not all rows give a size; the values are once, few, many and, for expanded clones, a class.

d_gene: NA; len: 14; abundance: once; j_gene: TRBJ2-7; v_gene: TRBV6-1; CDR3nt: TGTGCCAGCAGTGATAGGCCCGCCCAAGGGGAGCAGTACTTC; CDR3aa: CASSDRPAQGEQYF
d_gene: TRBD1; len: 14; abundance: NA; j_gene: TRBJ1-2; v_gene: TRBV27; CDR3nt: TGTGCCAGCAGTTTAGGACAGGGGAACTATGGCTACACCTTC; CDR3aa: CASSLGQGNYGYTF
d_gene: NA; len: 18; abundance: NA; j_gene: TRBJ1-2; v_gene: TRBV19; CDR3nt: TGTGCCAGTAGTATATATTTGCGGGACACTGGAGTCGTCTATGGCTACACCTTC; CDR3aa: CASSIYLRDTGVVYGYTF
d_gene: NA; len: 11; abundance: NA; j_gene: TRBJ2-7; v_gene: TRBV28; CDR3nt: TGTGCCAGCAGTTTTCAAACGGAGCAGTACTTC; CDR3aa: CASSFQTEQYF
d_gene: NA; len: 15; abundance: NA; j_gene: TRBJ2-3; v_gene: TRBV11-2; CDR3nt: TGTGCCAGCAGCGATAGGACTCGAGAACTAGATACGCAGTATTTT; CDR3aa: CASSDRTRELDTQYF
d_gene: NA; len: 13; abundance: NA; j_gene: TRBJ2-5; v_gene: TRBV6-1; CDR3nt: TGTGCCAGCAGTGAAGCGGGGCGGGAGACCCAGTACTTC; CDR3aa: CASSEAGRETQYF
d_gene: TRBD1; len: 14; abundance: NA; j_gene: TRBJ1-2; v_gene: TRBV19; CDR3nt: TGTGCCAGTAGTACCCTGGACAGGGCCTATGGCTACACCTTC; CDR3aa: CASSTLDRAYGYTF
d_gene: NA; len: 13; abundance: NA; j_gene: TRBJ1-2; v_gene: TRBV11-2; CDR3nt: TGTGCCAGCAGCCTCTCCGGATACTATGGCTACACCTTC; CDR3aa: CASSLSGYYGYTF
d_gene: TRBD1; len: 17; abundance: NA; j_gene: TRBJ2-1; v_gene: TRBV7-9; CDR3nt: TGTGCCAGCAGTCCAAGACAGGGTAGATCGCGAGGGTATGAGCAGTTCTTC; CDR3aa: CASSPRQGRSRGYEQFF
d_gene: NA; len: 14; abundance: NA; j_gene: TRBJ2-3; v_gene: TRBV10-1; CDR3nt: TGCGCCAGCAGTGAGACGGCTGTCCCAGATACGCAGTATTTT; CDR3aa: CASSETAVPDTQYF
d_gene: NA; len: 13; abundance: NA; j_gene: TRBJ2-1; v_gene: TRBV5-1; CDR3nt: TGCGCCAGCAGCTTAGCTAGGACCAATGAGCAGTTCTTC; CDR3aa: CASSLARTNEQFF
d_gene: NA; len: 16; abundance: NA; j_gene: TRBJ2-3; v_gene: TRBV2; CDR3nt: TGTGCCAGCAGTGAATACGTAGCGGTACAGCCAGATACGCAGTATTTT; CDR3aa: CASSEYVAVQPDTQYF
d_gene: NA; len: 12; abundance: once; j_gene: TRBJ2-1; v_gene: TRBV10-3; CDR3nt: TGTGCCATCAGTTTGAGGCCGCCTGAGCAGTTCTTC; CDR3aa: CAISLRPPEQFF
d_gene: TRBD2; len: 15; abundance: NA; j_gene: TRBJ2-3; v_gene: TRBV29-1; CDR3nt: TGCAGCGTTCGACTAGCGGCCGCCCGCACAGATACGCAGTATTTT; CDR3aa: CSVRLAAARTDTQYF
d_gene: TRBD2; len: 16; abundance: NA; j_gene: TRBJ2-3; v_gene: TRBV5-4; CDR3nt: TGTGCCAGCAGCGCCGGGACTAGCGGGGGCACAGATACGCAGTATTTT; CDR3aa: CASSAGTSGGTDTQYF
d_gene: NA; len: 14; abundance: NA; j_gene: TRBJ2-7; v_gene: TRBV10-2; CDR3nt: TGCGCCAGCAGTGCCGGCAGAATAGCCCACGAGCAGTACTTC; CDR3aa: CASSAGRIAHEQYF
d_gene: NA; len: 15; abundance: NA; j_gene: TRBJ2-3; v_gene: TRBV6-6; CDR3nt: TGTGCCAGCAGTTACCTCCAGCCTAGCACAGATACGCAGTATTTT; CDR3aa: CASSYLQPSTDTQYF
d_gene: NA; len: 15; abundance: once; j_gene: TRBJ1-5; v_gene: TRBV14; CDR3nt: TGTGCCAGCAGCCAAGATGGATCGAGGGGTCAGCCCCAGCATTTT; CDR3aa: CASSQDGSRGQPQHF
d_gene: TRBD1; len: 14; abundance: NA; j_gene: TRBJ2-1; v_gene: TRBV18; CDR3nt: TGTGCCAGCTCACCGAGGACAGGGGGGAATGAGCAGTTCTTC; CDR3aa: CASSPRTGGNEQFF
d_gene: NA; len: 15; abundance: NA; j_gene: TRBJ2-1; v_gene: TRBV11-2; CDR3nt: TGTGCCAGCAGCTCACTCCAGGGGCCTTTCAATGAGCAGTTCTTC; CDR3aa: CASSSLQGPFNEQFF
d_gene: TRBD1; len: 18; abundance: NA; j_gene: TRBJ2-2; v_gene: TRBV5-6; CDR3nt: TGTGCCAGCAGCACTTACAAGGGACAGTTGTATTTCCCCGGGGAGCTGTTTTTT; CDR3aa: CASSTYKGQLYFPGELFF
d_gene: TRBD1; len: 15; abundance: NA; j_gene: TRBJ1-2; v_gene: TRBV2; CDR3nt: TGTGCCAGCAGTCTCTACAGGGGGCAAGGATATGGCTACACCTTC; CDR3aa: CASSLYRGQGYGYTF
d_gene: NA; len: 12; abundance: NA; j_gene: TRBJ1-5; v_gene: TRBV7-2; CDR3nt: TGTGCCAGCAGCTTAGCGGCAGGGTCCCAGCATTTT; CDR3aa: CASSLAAGSQHF
d_gene: NA; len: 16; abundance: NA; j_gene: TRBJ2-2; v_gene: TRBV5-4; CDR3nt: TGTGCCAGCAGCTCGAGGATAGCGGCATTCACCGGGGAGCTGTTTTTT; CDR3aa: CASSSRIAAFTGELFF
d_gene: TRBD2; len: 16; abundance: NA; j_gene: TRBJ2-2; v_gene: TRBV7-2; CDR3nt: TGTGCCAGCAGCATTTTGGGACTAGCGAACACCGGGGAGCTGTTTTTT; CDR3aa: CASSILGLANTGELFF
d_gene: NA; len: 15; abundance: NA; j_gene: TRBJ1-1; v_gene: TRBV11-2; CDR3nt: TGTGCCAGCAGCTTAGGACGACAAAGGAACACTGAAGCTTTCTTT; CDR3aa: CASSLGRQRNTEAFF
d_gene: TRBD2; len: 15; abundance: NA; j_gene: TRBJ2-1; v_gene: TRBV28; CDR3nt: TGTGCCAGCAGCAACCAGGGAGTAGCGGGACCACTACAGTTCTTC; CDR3aa: CASSNQGVAGPLQFF
d_gene: TRBD2; len: 15; abundance: NA; j_gene: TRBJ2-5; v_gene: TRBV11-2; CDR3nt: TGTGCCAGCAGCCGTGGGACTAGGGGACAAGAGACCCAGTACTTC; CDR3aa: CASSRGTRGQETQYF
d_gene: NA; len: 13; abundance: NA; j_gene: TRBJ2-1; v_gene: TRBV5-6; CDR3nt: TGTGCCAGCAGCGGGTCGGGTTACAATGAGCAGTTCTTC; CDR3aa: CASSGSGYNEQFF
d_gene: TRBD2; len: 16; abundance: NA; j_gene: TRBJ2-5; v_gene: TRBV28; CDR3nt: TGTGCCAGCAGCCCACCCCTAGCGGGAGGGTCTGAGACCCAGTACTTC; CDR3aa: CASSPPLAGGSETQYF
d_gene: TRBD1; len: 16; abundance: NA; j_gene: TRBJ2-7; v_gene: TRBV28; CDR3nt: TGTGCCAGCAGCCAACCCGGACAGGGGGCGCCGGACGAGCAGTACTTC; CDR3aa: CASSQPGQGAPDEQYF
d_gene: NA; len: 14; abundance: NA; j_gene: TRBJ2-5; v_gene: TRBV9; CDR3nt: TGTGCCAGCAGCCCCCGGACAGCCCAAGAGACCCAGTACTTC; CDR3aa: CASSPRTAQETQYF
d_gene: TRBD2; len: 16; abundance: NA; j_gene: TRBJ2-7; v_gene: TRBV5-8; CDR3nt: TGTGCCAGCAGCTTACTACCTCGGACTAGCGGATACGAGCAGTACTTC; CDR3aa: CASSLLPRTSGYEQYF
d_gene: TRBD1; len: 14; abundance: NA; j_gene: TRBJ2-7; v_gene: TRBV10-3; CDR3nt: TGTGCCACCCACCCAGGGGGCCTCGCCTACGAGCAGTACTTC; CDR3aa: CATHPGGLAYEQYF
d_gene: NA; len: 13; abundance: NA; j_gene: TRBJ2-7; v_gene: TRBV27; CDR3nt: TGTGCCAGCGGAGCCCAGGTGAGGTACGAGCAGTACTTC; CDR3aa: CASGAQVRYEQYF
d_gene: NA; len: 13; abundance: NA; j_gene: TRBJ2-5; v_gene: TRBV9; CDR3nt: TGTGCCAGCAGCCCTATGACGGGAGAGACCCAGTACTTC; CDR3aa: CASSPMTGETQYF
d_gene: NA; len: 15; abundance: NA; j_gene: TRBJ1-1; v_gene: TRBV18; CDR3nt: TGTGCCAGCTCAACTCTTCGGGCGGTGAACACTGAAGCTTTCTTT; CDR3aa: CASSTLRAVNTEAFF
d_gene: NA; len: 15; abundance: NA; j_gene: TRBJ1-2; v_gene: TRBV18; CDR3nt: TGTGCCAGCTCACCACCGGAGGGCAGGGGAGGTGGCTACACCTTC; CDR3aa: CASSPPEGRGGGYTF
d_gene: NA; len: 15; abundance: NA; j_gene: TRBJ1-1; v_gene: TRBV5-4; CDR3nt: TGTGCCAGCAGCTCCTTGGGGGTCAGGAACACTGAAGCTTTCTTT; CDR3aa: CASSSLGVRNTEAFF
d_gene: NA; len: 12; abundance: NA; j_gene: TRBJ2-3; v_gene: TRBV19; CDR3nt: TGTGCCAGTAGCCACAGGGCAGATACGCAGTATTTT; CDR3aa: CASSHRADTQYF
d_gene: NA; len: 14; abundance: NA; j_gene: TRBJ2-3; v_gene: TRBV18; CDR3nt: TGTGCCAGCTCTCCTACTAGCCATACAGATACGCAGTATTTT; CDR3aa: CASSPTSHTDTQYF